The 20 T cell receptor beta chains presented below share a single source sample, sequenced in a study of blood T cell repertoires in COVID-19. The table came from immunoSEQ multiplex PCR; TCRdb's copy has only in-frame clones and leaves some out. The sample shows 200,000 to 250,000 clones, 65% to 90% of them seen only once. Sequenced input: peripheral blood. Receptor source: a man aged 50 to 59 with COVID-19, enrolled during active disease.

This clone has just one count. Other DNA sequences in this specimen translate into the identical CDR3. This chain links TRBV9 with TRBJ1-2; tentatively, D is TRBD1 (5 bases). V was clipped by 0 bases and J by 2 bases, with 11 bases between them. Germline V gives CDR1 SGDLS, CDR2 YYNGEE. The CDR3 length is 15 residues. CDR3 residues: CASSVGQGANYGYTF. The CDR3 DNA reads TGTGCCAGCAGCGTAGGTCAGGGTGCCAACTATGGCTACACCTTC.

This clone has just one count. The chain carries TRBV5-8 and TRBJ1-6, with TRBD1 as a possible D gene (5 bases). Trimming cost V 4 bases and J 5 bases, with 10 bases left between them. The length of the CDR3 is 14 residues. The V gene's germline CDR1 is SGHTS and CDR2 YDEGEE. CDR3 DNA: TGTGCCAGCAGCAGGACAAGAAATAATTCACCCCTCCACTTT. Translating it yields CASSRTRNNSPLHF.

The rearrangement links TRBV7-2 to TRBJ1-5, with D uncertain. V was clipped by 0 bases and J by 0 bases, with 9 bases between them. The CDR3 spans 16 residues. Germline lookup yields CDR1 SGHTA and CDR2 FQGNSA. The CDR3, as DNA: TGTGCCAGCAGCTTAGCTGGTACATATAGCAATCAGCCCCAGCATTTT. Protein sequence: CASSLAGTYSNQPQHF. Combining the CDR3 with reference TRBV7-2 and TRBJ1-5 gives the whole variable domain GAGVSQSPSNKVTEKGKDVELRCDPISGHTALYWYRQSLGQGLEFLIYFQGNSAPDKSGLPSDRFSAERTGGSVSTLTIQRTQQEDSAVYLCASSLAGTYSNQPQHFGDGTRLSIL.

CDR3 coding DNA: TGCGCCAGCAGCTTGGGTCCTAGCGGGGGGACAGAGACCCAGTACTTC. Its protein product is CASSLGPSGGTETQYF. The chain uses TRBV5-1 and TRBJ2-5; TRBD2 matches at 11 bases. Germline V gene sequence: CDR1 SGHRS, CDR2 YFSETQ. This CDR3 spans 16 amino acids. V lost 0 bases to trimming and J lost 4 bases; unmatched junction nucleotides: 5.

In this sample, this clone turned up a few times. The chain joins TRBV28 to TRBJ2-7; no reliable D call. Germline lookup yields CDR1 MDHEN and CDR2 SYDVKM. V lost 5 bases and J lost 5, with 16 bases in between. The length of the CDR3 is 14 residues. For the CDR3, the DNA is TGTGCCAGCAGTAGCACGGCGGTCGTCGACGAGCAGTACTTC. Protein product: CASSSTAVVDEQYF. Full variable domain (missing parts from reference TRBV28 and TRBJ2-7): DVKVTQSSRYLVKRTGEKVFLECVQDMDHENMFWYRQDPGLGLRLIYFSYDVKMKEKGDIPEGYSVSREKKERFSLILESASTNQTSMYLCASSSTAVVDEQYFGPGTRLTVT.

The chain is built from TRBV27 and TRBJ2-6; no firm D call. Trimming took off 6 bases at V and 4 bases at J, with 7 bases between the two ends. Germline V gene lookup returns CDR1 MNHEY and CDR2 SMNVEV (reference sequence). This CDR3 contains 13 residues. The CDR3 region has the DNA TGTGCCAGCAGCCCATCCGGGGCCAACGTCCTGACTTTC. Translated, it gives CASSPSGANVLTF.

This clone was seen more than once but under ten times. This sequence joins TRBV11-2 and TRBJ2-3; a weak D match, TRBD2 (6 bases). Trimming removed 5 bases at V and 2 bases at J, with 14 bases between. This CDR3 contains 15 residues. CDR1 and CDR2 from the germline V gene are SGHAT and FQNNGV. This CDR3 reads CASSKAAGPTDTQYF. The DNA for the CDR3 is TGTGCCAGCAGCAAAGCCGCGGGGCCCACAGATACGCAGTATTTT.

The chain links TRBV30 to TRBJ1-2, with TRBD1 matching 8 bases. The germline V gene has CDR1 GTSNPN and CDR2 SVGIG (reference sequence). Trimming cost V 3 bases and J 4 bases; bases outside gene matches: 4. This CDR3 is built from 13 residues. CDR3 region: CAWSRQGSYGYTF. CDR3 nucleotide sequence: TGTGCCTGGAGCCGACAGGGGAGCTATGGCTACACCTTC.

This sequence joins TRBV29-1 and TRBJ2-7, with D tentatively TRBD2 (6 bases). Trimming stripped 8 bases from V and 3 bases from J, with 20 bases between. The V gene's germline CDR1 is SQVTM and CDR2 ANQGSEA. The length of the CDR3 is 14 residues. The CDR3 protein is CSTRVGLGGYEQYF. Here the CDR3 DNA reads TGCAGCACCCGAGTGGGTTTGGGGGGCTACGAGCAGTACTTC.

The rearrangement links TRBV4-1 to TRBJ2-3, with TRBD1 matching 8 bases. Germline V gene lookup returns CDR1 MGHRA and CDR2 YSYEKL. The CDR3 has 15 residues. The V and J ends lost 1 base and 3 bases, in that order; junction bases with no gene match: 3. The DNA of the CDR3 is TGCGCCAGCAGCCAAGGCTGGACAGGGACAGATACGCAGTATTTT. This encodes CASSQGWTGTDTQYF.

CDR3 in amino acids: CASSSAGGSNQPQHF. The CDR3 region has the DNA TGTGCCAGCAGCTCCGCGGGCGGTAGCAATCAGCCCCAGCATTTT. The rearrangement links TRBV7-2 to TRBJ1-5, with D uncertain. Germline values: CDR1 SGHTA, CDR2 FQGNSA. CDR3 size: 15 residues. Trimming removed 4 bases at V and 0 bases at J, with 10 bases between.

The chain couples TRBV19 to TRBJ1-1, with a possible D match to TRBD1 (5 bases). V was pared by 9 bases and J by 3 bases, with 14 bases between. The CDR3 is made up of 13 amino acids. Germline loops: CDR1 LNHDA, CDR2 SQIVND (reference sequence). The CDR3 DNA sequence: TGTGCCAGCGCCAGGGTAACGGACACTGAAGCTTTCTTT. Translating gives CASARVTDTEAFF.

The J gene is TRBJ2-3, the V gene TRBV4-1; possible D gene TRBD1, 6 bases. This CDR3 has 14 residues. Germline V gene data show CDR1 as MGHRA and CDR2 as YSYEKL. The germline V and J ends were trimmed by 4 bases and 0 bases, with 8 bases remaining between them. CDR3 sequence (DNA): TGCGCCAGCAGCCTAACAGGGAGCACAGATACGCAGTATTTT. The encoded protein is CASSLTGSTDTQYF.

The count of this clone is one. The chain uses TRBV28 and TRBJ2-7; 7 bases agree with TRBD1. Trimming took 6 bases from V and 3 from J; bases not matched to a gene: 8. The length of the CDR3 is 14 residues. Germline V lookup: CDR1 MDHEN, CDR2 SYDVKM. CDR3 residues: CASSLAGTDYEQYF. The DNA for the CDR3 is TGTGCCAGCAGCCTAGCCGGGACAGACTACGAGCAGTACTTC.

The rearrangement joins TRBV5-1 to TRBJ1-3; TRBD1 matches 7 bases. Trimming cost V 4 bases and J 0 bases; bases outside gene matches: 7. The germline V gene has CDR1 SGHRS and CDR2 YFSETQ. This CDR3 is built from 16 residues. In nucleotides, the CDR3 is TGCGCCAGCAGCAACCGACAGGGAAGCTCTGGAAACACCATATATTTT. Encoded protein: CASSNRQGSSGNTIYF.

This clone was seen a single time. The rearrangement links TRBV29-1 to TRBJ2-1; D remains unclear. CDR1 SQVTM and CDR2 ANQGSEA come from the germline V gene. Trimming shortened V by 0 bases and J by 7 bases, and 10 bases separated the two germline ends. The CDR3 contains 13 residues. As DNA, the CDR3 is TGCAGCGTTGAAGAGTTATACGGGAATGAGCAGTTCTTC. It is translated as CSVEELYGNEQFF.

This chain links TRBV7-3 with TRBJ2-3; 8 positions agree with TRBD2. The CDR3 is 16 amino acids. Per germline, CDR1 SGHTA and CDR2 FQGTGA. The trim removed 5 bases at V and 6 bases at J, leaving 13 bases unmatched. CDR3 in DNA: TGTGCCAGCAGCGTCCTCGGCCGGGGGGGCCTGGATACGCAGTATTTT. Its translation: CASSVLGRGGLDTQYF.

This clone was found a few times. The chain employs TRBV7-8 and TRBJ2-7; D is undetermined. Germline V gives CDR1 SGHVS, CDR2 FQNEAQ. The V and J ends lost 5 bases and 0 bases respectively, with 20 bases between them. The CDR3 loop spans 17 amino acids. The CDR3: CASSADKRHISSYEQYF. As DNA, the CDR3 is TGTGCCAGCAGCGCAGACAAGAGACATATTTCCTCCTACGAGCAGTACTTC.

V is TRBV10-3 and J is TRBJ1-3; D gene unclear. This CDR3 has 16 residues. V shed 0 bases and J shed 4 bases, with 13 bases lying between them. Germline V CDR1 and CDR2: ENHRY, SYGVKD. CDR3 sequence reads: CAISESRSGVGNTIYF. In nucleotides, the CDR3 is TGTGCCATCAGTGAGTCCCGCTCCGGGGTCGGAAACACCATATATTTT.

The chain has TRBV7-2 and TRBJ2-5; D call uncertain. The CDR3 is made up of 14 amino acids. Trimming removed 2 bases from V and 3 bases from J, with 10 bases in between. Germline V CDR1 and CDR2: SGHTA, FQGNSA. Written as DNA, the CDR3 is TGTGCCAGCAGCTTAAGAGCCGGAGAAGAGACCCAGTACTTC. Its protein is CASSLRAGEETQYF.